The 13 T cell receptor beta chains listed next were all sequenced from one sample in a study of T cells in localized non-small cell lung cancer. Repertoires were generated with immunoSEQ multiplex PCR, while TCRdb's copy carries only in-frame clones and drops some. This table has about 61,000 clones, approximately 90% appearing once. Material: peripheral blood, obtained before any cancer treatment. These receptors came from a man aged 35 to 69 with stage I squamous cell lung carcinoma.

The J gene is TRBJ1-1, the V gene TRBV19, with unresolved D. Germline loops: CDR1 LNHDA, CDR2 SQIVND (reference sequence). The CDR3 has 14 amino acids. V dropped 5 bases and J dropped 3 bases, with 13 bases sitting between them. The CDR3 loop reads CASSRRPGDTEAFF. CDR3 nucleotides: TGTGCCAGTAGTCGGAGACCCGGAGACACTGAAGCTTTCTTT.

The J gene is TRBJ2-7, the V gene TRBV6-1, with a tentative D call TRBD2 (6 bases). The germline CDR1 and CDR2 sequences are MNHNS and SASEGT. CDR3 length: 16 amino acids. Between the trimmed V and J ends, which lost 4 bases and 1 base, there was a span of 17 bases. The CDR3 region has the DNA TGTGCCAGCAGTGGTTCCGGGGTAGCGGAATCCTACGAGCAGTACTTC. Translating it yields CASSGSGVAESYEQYF.

The chain uses TRBV4-2 and TRBJ2-1, with TRBD2 matching 12 bases. This CDR3 is 17 amino acids long. Trimming removed 4 bases from V and 7 bases from J; junction bases left unmatched: 11. Per the germline V gene, CDR1 is LGHNA and CDR2 is YNFKEQ. CDR3 in amino acids: CASSPGLAGRMGNEQFF. CDR3 nucleotide sequence: TGTGCCAGCAGCCCCGGACTAGCGGGACGTATGGGGAATGAGCAGTTCTTC.

The chain joins TRBV28 to TRBJ1-1, with a possible D match to TRBD1 (6 bases). The V end was cut by 2 bases, the J end by 0 bases, with 13 bases between. In germline, CDR1 is MDHEN, CDR2 SYDVKM. The CDR3 loop spans 16 amino acids. CDR3 loop: CASSLRPDSMNTEAFF. DNA for the CDR3: TGTGCCAGCAGTTTAAGGCCGGACAGCATGAACACTGAAGCTTTCTTT. Full variable domain (remainder filled in from reference TRBV28 and TRBJ1-1): DVKVTQSSRYLVKRTGEKVFLECVQDMDHENMFWYRQDPGLGLRLIYFSYDVKMKEKGDIPEGYSVSREKKERFSLILESASTNQTSMYLCASSLRPDSMNTEAFFGQGTRLTVV.

The chain uses TRBV4-1 and TRBJ1-3; D is undetermined. Germline-derived CDR1 and CDR2 are MGHRA and YSYEKL. The CDR3 runs to 16 residues. V shed 4 bases and J shed 5 bases, with 18 bases lying between them. Here the CDR3 DNA reads TGCGCCAGCAGCCCCCGGAGCAGCATGAGGAGAAACACCATATATTTT. Translating it yields CASSPRSSMRRNTIYF.

This sequence joins TRBV19 and TRBJ2-7; 9 nucleotides align to TRBD2. Germline assignment: CDR1 LNHDA and CDR2 SQIVND (reference sequence). There are 15 residues in the CDR3. V was clipped by 6 bases and J by 9 bases; unmatched bases: 15. The CDR3 DNA reads TGTGCCAGTAGCCCGGGGCCTAGCGGGGATAACCGGCAGTACTTC. This gives the protein CASSPGPSGDNRQYF.

The CDR3 spells CASSGGQVDEQYF. In DNA form, the CDR3 reads TGTGCCAGCAGTGGGGGACAGGTTGACGAGCAGTACTTC. The chain carries TRBV6-1 and TRBJ2-7, with 8 positions matching TRBD1. The trim removed 4 bases at V and 5 bases at J, leaving 4 bases unmatched. The CDR3 has 13 residues. Germline V gives CDR1 MNHNS, CDR2 SASEGT.

The chain uses TRBV5-6 and TRBJ2-5; D gene unclear. Germline assignment: CDR1 SGHDT and CDR2 YYEEEE. The length of the CDR3 is 16 residues. Trimming removed 0 bases at V and 0 bases at J, with 12 bases between. The CDR3 sequence: CASSLGPGNHQETQYF. The DNA of the CDR3 is TGTGCCAGCAGCTTGGGCCCCGGCAACCACCAAGAGACCCAGTACTTC.

This rearrangement joins TRBV7-6 to TRBJ2-1; D is perhaps TRBD1 (7 bases). The CDR3 totals 16 residues. V was pared by 1 base and J by 4 bases, with 14 bases between. Germline CDR1 reads SGHVS; CDR2 reads FNYEAQ. In DNA, the CDR3 is TGTGCCAGCAGCTTAGGGAGGGGGCGTGTTTACAATGAGCAGTTCTTC. The encoded protein is CASSLGRGRVYNEQFF.

The chain carries TRBV19 and TRBJ2-7; no clear D. V shed 1 base and J shed 6 bases, with 19 bases lying between them. The V gene's germline CDR1 is LNHDA and CDR2 SQIVND (reference sequence). The CDR3 covers 16 residues. CDR3 nucleotide sequence: TGTGCCAGTAGTATAGTGGGCCTGGGTATCGTCGGCGAGCAGTACTTC. Translation: CASSIVGLGIVGEQYF.

This rearrangement joins TRBV27 to TRBJ2-7, with D perhaps being TRBD1 or TRBD2 (5 bases each). This CDR3 spans 11 amino acids. With 6 bases removed from V and 12 bases from J, the gap between germline ends came to 15 bases. Germline lookup yields CDR1 MNHEY and CDR2 SMNVEV (reference sequence). CDR3 region: CASSLGTDWYF. The CDR3 region has the DNA TGTGCCAGCAGCCTAGGGACGGATTGGTACTTC.

This clone was seen a handful of times. Compared with germline, one end of the junction differs, possibly owing to a read error. The chain carries TRBV7-7 and TRBJ2-1, with TRBD2 matching 7 bases. The germline V gene encodes CDR1 SSHAT and CDR2 FNYEAQ (reference sequence). The length of the CDR3 is 14 residues. This CDR3 reads CASSPGDYYNEQFF. In nucleotides, the CDR3 is TGTGCTAGCAGCCCGGGGGACTACTACAATGAGCAGTTCTTC.

The chain couples TRBV2 to TRBJ1-5, with 11 bases that match TRBD1. V lost 4 bases, J lost 6 bases, and 5 bases stayed unmatched. The CDR3 is 15 amino acids. The germline V gene has CDR1 SNHLY and CDR2 FYNNEI. The CDR3 sequence: CASSGTGGIGQPQHF. As DNA, the CDR3 is TGTGCCAGCAGTGGGACAGGGGGCATAGGTCAGCCCCAGCATTTT. Together with reference TRBV2 and TRBJ1-5, the CDR3 gives the full variable domain: EPEVTQTPSHQVTQMGQEVILRCVPISNHLYFYWYRQILGQKVEFLVSFYNNEISEKSEIFDDQFSVERPDGSNFTLKIRSTKLEDSAMYFCASSGTGGIGQPQHFGDGTRLSIL.